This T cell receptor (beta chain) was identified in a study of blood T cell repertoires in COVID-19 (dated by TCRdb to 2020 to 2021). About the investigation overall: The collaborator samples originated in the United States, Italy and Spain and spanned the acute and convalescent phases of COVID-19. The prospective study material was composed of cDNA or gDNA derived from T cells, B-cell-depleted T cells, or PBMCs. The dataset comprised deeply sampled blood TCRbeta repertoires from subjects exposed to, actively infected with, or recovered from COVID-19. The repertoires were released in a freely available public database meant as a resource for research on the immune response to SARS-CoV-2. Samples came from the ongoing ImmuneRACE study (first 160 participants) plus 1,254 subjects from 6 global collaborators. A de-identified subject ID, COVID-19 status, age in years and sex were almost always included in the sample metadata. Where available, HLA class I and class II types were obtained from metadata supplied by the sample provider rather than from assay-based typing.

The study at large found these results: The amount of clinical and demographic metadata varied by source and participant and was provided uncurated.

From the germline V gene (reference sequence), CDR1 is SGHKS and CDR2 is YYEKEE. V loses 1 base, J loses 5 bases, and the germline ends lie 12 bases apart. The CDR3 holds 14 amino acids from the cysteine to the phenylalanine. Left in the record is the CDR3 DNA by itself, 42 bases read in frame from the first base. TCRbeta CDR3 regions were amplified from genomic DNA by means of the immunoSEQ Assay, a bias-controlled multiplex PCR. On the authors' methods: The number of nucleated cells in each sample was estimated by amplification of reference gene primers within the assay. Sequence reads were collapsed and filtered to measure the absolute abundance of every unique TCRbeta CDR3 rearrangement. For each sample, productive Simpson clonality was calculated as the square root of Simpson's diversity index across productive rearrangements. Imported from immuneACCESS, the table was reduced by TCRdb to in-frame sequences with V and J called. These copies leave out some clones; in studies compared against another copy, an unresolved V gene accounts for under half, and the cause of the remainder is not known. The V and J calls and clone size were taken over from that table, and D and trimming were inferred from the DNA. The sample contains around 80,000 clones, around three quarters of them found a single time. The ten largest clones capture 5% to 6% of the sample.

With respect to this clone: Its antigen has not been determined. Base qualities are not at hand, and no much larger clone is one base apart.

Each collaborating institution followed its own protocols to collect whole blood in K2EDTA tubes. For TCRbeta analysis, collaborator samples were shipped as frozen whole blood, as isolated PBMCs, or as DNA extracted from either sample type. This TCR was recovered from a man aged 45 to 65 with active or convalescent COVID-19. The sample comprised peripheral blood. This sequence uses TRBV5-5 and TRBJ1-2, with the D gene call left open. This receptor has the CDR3 CASSLSGSGYGYTF. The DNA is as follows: TGTGCCAGCAGCTTGTCGGGGTCGGGATATGGCTACACCTTC.